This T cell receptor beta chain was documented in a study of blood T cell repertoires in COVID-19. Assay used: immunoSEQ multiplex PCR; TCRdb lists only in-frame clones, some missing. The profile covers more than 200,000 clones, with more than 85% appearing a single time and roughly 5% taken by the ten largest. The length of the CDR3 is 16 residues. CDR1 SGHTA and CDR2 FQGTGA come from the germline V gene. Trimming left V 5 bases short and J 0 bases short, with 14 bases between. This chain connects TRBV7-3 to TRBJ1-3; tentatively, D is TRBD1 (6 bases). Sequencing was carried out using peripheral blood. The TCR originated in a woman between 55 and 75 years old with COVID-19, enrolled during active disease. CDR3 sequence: CASSLGHPSSGNTIYF. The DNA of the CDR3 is TGTGCCAGCAGCCTGGGACACCCGAGCTCTGGAAACACCATATATTTT.